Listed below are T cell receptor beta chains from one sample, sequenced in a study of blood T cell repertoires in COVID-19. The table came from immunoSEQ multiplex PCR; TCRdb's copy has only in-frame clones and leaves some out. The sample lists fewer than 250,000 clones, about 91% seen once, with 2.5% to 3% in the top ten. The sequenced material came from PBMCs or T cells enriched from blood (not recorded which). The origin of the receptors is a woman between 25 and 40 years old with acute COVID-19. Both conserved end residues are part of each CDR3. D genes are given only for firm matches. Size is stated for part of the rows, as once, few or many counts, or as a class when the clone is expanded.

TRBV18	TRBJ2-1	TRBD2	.	TGTGCCAGCTCACGCGGGGGGGCCGACAATGAGCAGTTCTTC	CASSRGGADNEQFF
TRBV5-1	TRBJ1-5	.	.	TGCGCCAGCAGCGTCGCGGGACAGCCCCAGCATTTT	CASSVAGQPQHF
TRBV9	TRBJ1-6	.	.	TGTGCCAGCAGCCTCGATAGCTCCTATAATTCACCCCTCCACTTT	CASSLDSSYNSPLHF
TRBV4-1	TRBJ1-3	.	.	TGCGCCAGCAGCCAAGGCAACAGAGACTCTGGAAACACCATATATTTT	CASSQGNRDSGNTIYF
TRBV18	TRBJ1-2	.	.	TGTGCCAGCTCACCCGACACGACAGGTTACCACTATGGCTACACCTTC	CASSPDTTGYHYGYTF
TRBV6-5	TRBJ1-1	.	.	TGTGCCAGCACTCTGACAGAGAACACTGAAGCTTTCTTT	CASTLTENTEAFF
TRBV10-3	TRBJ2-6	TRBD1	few	TGTGCCATCAGTGACCCGGGACAGGGGTTCTCTGGGGCCAACGTCCTGACTTTC	CAISDPGQGFSGANVLTF
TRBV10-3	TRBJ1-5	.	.	TGTGCCATCAGTGACAAGGACAGATATCAGCCCCAGCATTTT	CAISDKDRYQPQHF
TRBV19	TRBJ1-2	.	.	TGTGCCATCTTTAGTGCGTATGGCTACACCTTC	CAIFSAYGYTF
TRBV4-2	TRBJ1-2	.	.	TGTGCCAGCAGCCAAGGACCGGAGTGGCGGGATGGCTACACCTTC	CASSQGPEWRDGYTF
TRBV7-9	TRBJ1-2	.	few	TGTGCCAGCAGCTTGAGGGGGAAGGGATATGGCTACACCTTC	CASSLRGKGYGYTF
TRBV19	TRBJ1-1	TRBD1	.	TGTGCCAGTAGACTGAACACAGGGGCCCTGAACACTGAAGCTTTCTTT	CASRLNTGALNTEAFF
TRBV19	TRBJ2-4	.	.	TGTGCCAGTAGTCCCTATTGGGGGGTAGGCGCCAAAAACATTCAGTACTTC	CASSPYWGVGAKNIQYF
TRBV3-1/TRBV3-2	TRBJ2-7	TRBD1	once	TGTGCCAGCAGCAACCCCGGGACAGAATACGAGCAGTACTTC	CASSNPGTEYEQYF
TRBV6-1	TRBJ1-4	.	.	TGTGCCAGCAGTGAAGGAGGGTGGGCTAATGAAAAACTGTTTTTT	CASSEGGWANEKLFF
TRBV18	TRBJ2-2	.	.	TGTGCCAGCTCACCATCCAGACGGGACACCGGGGAGCTGTTTTTT	CASSPSRRDTGELFF
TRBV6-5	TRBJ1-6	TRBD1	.	TGTGCCAGCAGCTGGACAGGGGAGAATTCACCCCTCCACTTT	CASSWTGENSPLHF
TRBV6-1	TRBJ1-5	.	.	TGTGCCAGCAGTGATCTCCCTTGGGCAGGTGGTAATAGCAATCAGCCCCAGCATTTT	CASSDLPWAGGNSNQPQHF
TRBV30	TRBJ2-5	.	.	TGTGCCTGGAACCTAGCGCCCCTCCAAGAGACCCAGTACTTC	CAWNLAPLQETQYF
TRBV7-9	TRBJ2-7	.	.	TGTGCCAGCAGCCCCTTCCAGGTTGGATACGAGCAGTACTTC	CASSPFQVGYEQYF
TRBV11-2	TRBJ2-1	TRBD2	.	TGTGCCAGCACCCTAGCGGGGTCAATTGAGCAGTTCTTC	CASTLAGSIEQFF
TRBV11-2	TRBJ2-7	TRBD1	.	TGTGCCAGCAGCGGTACCGGGACAGTGAGCTCCTACGAGCAGTACTTC	CASSGTGTVSSYEQYF
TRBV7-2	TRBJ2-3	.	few	TGTGCCAGCAGCTTAAACTCTGCGGATACGCAGTATTTT	CASSLNSADTQYF
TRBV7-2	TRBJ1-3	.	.	TGTGCCAGCAGCTTAGATCGACAGATAGGAAACACCATATATTTT	CASSLDRQIGNTIYF
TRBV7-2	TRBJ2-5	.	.	TGTGCCAGCAGCCCGGACAGCGGCCAAGAGACCCAGTACTTC	CASSPDSGQETQYF
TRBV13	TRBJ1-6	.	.	TGTGCCAGCAGCTCCCCGGGGAGCTCACCCCTCCACTTT	CASSSPGSSPLHF
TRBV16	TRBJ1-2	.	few	TGTGCCAGCAGCCAATACGGCGGAATCCTGCATGGCTACACCTTC	CASSQYGGILHGYTF
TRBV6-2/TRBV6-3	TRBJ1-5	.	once	TGTGCCAGCAGTGTGATTGCGGGGTCGGGCAATCAGCCCCAGCATTTT	CASSVIAGSGNQPQHF
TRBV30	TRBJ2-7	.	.	TGTGCCTGGAGTGTACAGGAAGGGCTCTACGAGCAGTACTTC	CAWSVQEGLYEQYF
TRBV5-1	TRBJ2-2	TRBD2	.	TGCGCCAGCAGCTTGGTACTAGCGAAGCCCACCGGGGAGCTGTTTTTT	CASSLVLAKPTGELFF
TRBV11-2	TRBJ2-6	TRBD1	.	TGTGCCAGCAGCTTTCCAGGACAGGGTCAAGGGGCCAACGTCCTGACTTTC	CASSFPGQGQGANVLTF
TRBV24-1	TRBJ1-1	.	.	TGTGCCACCAGTGATTTAAACAGCTTTGAAGCTTTCTTT	CATSDLNSFEAFF
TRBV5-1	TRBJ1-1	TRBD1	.	TGCGCCAGCAGTGGACAGGGGGACACTGAAGCTTTCTTT	CASSGQGDTEAFF
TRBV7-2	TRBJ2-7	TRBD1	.	TGTGCCAGCAGCTCGGACAGGGTCGTTTACGAGCAGTACTTC	CASSSDRVVYEQYF
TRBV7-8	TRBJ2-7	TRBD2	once	TGTGCCAGCAGCTGGACTAGCGGGGTGGGTTACGAGCAGTACTTC	CASSWTSGVGYEQYF
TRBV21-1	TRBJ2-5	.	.	TGTGCCAGCAGCAAATGGCGGAGGGGACAAGAGACCCAGTACTTC	CASSKWRRGQETQYF
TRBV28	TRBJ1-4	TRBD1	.	TGTGCCAGCAGCTCCGGACAGGGACATGAAAAACTGTTTTTT	CASSSGQGHEKLFF
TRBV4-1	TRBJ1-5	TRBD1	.	TGCGCCAGCAGCATTATCATCGGGACAGGTAGCAATCAGCCCCAGCATTTT	CASSIIIGTGSNQPQHF
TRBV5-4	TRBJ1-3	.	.	TGTGCCAGCAGCCCCCAGGGCTCTGGAAACACCATATATTTT	CASSPQGSGNTIYF
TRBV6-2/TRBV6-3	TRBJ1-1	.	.	TGTGCCAGCAGTTACTCAGGAGGCGCCACTGAAGCTTTCTTT	CASSYSGGATEAFF